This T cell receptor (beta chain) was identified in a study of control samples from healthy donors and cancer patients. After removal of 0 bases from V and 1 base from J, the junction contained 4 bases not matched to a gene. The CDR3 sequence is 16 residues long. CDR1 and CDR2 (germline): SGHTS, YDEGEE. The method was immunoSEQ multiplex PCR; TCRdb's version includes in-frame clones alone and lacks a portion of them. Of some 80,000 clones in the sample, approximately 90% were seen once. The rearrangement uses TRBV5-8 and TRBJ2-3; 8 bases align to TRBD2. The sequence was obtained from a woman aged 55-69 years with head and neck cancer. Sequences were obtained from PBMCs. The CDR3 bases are TGTGCCAGCAGCTTGGGGCTAGCGGGTCGCACAGATACGCAGTATTTT. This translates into CASSLGLAGRTDTQYF.